This passage covers 6 T cell receptor beta chains from one sample sequenced in a study of graft-versus-host responses after intestinal transplantation. Produced via immunoSEQ multiplex PCR; TCRdb's table is partial and in-frame only. The sample has 35,000 to 45,000 clones, more than 85% seen once; the top ten hold about 4.4%. Sequenced here: PBMCs, sampled 524 days after transplant. The receptor set was obtained from a human patient who received an intestinal transplant, so some T cells may come from the graft donor.

The chain joins TRBV29-1 to TRBJ1-5; tentative D call: TRBD1 (5 bases). Germline CDR1 and CDR2: SQVTM and ANQGSEA. The V gene lost 2 bases and the J gene lost 11 bases, with 13 bases spanning the gap. This CDR3 contains 12 residues. The chain's CDR3 is CSVESGLGAQHF. The CDR3 nucleotides read TGCAGCGTTGAAAGTGGGTTGGGGGCCCAGCATTTT. Full variable domain (outside the CDR3, taken from reference TRBV29-1 and TRBJ1-5): SAVISQKPSRDICQRGTSLTIQCQVDSQVTMMFWYRQQPGQSLTLIATANQGSEATYESGFVIDKFPISRPNLTFSTLTVSNMSPEDSSIYLCSVESGLGAQHFGDGTRLSIL.

In this sample, this clone turned up a few times. The CDR3 DNA reads TGTGCCAGCAGTGAAGCCCAGGCGGGAGGGATGGGAGGGGAGACCCAGTACTTC. Its translation is CASSEAQAGGMGGETQYF. The V and J genes are TRBV6-1 and TRBJ2-5; 9 bases align to TRBD2. Germline CDR1 MNHNS, CDR2 SASEGT. J lost 5 bases, V lost 0 bases, and 13 bases had no gene match. The CDR3 loop spans 18 amino acids.

The V call is TRBV19, the J call TRBJ2-1; 13 nucleotides line up with TRBD2. From germline, CDR1 is LNHDA and CDR2 SQIVND (reference sequence). V trimming: 1 base; J trimming: 8 bases; junction bases outside the gene matches: 5. The CDR3 loop spans 16 amino acids. CDR3 sequence (DNA): TGTGCCAGTAGTATAGGACTAGCGGGAGGTCGCGATGAGCAGTTCTTC. Its protein product is CASSIGLAGGRDEQFF.

The rearrangement uses TRBV27 and TRBJ1-5; TRBD1 might be the D (6 bases). The V and J ends lost 4 bases and 4 bases respectively, with 14 bases between them. The CDR3 extends over 15 amino acids. In germline, CDR1 is MNHEY, CDR2 SMNVEV (reference sequence). For the CDR3, the DNA is TGTGCCAGCAGTTCGTTCGGACAGTTTAATCAGCCCCAGCATTTT. Encoded protein: CASSSFGQFNQPQHF.

The V gene is TRBV4-2, the J gene TRBJ1-4, with D uncertain. Germline V gives CDR1 LGHNA, CDR2 YNFKEQ. V was shortened by 0 bases and J by 8 bases, with 16 bases between the two germline ends. The length of the CDR3 is 16 residues. Here the CDR3 reads CASSQDLAGSGEKLFF. CDR3 nucleotide sequence: TGTGCCAGCAGCCAAGATCTGGCCGGGAGTGGGGAAAAACTGTTTTTT.

This chain uses TRBV15 with TRBJ2-5; 12 nucleotides line up with TRBD1. The CDR3 is 16 residues long. V shed 1 base, J shed 8 bases, and the junction held 8 bases outside the gene matches. Looked up from germline, CDR1 is LNHNV and CDR2 is YYDKDF (reference sequence). The CDR3 loop is CATSRGTGTGGRTQYF. The CDR3 DNA is TGTGCCACCAGCAGAGGAACCGGGACAGGGGGCAGAACCCAGTACTTC.